This T cell receptor (beta chain) emerged from a study of blood T cell repertoires in COVID-19. Profiling relied on immunoSEQ multiplex PCR, and the TCRdb table lists in-frame clones only, not all of them. This sample has around 150,000 clones, with roughly 90% found just once. In its sample, this clone was seen once. What was sequenced was peripheral blood. The sequence derives from a human donor with COVID-19, enrolled during active disease. The donor label of this sample is uncertain.

The DNA of the CDR3 is TGCGCCAGCAGCTTGGCCCCTAGCGGGGGGAGAAGCTCCTACGAGCAGTACTTC. Amino acids: CASSLAPSGGRSSYEQYF. J is TRBJ2-7 and V is TRBV5-1; TRBD2 aligns across 11 bases. With V trimmed by 0 bases and J by 0 bases, 8 bases remained unmatched. The CDR3 sequence is 18 residues long. Germline lookup yields CDR1 SGHRS and CDR2 YFSETQ.